This TCR beta chain was profiled in a study of vaccination and CD4 T cells after COVID-19. Worth noting for this clonotype: Its cognate antigen is unknown.

Researchers used the Oncomine TCR Beta short-read assay to sequence DNA from cultured CD4+ T cells. TCRdb used MiXCR to reprocess the PCR reads, holding one entry per CDR3 protein. This table has around 8,400 distinct CDR3 sequences, about 63% appearing once. The treatment here: roughly 11-day PBMC culture with coronavirus spike peptide pools or control peptides (ViraFEST assay). The origin of this receptor is a human donor who had recovered from COVID-19. The sample was CD4+ T cells from blood, cultured in vitro.

In DNA form, the CDR3 reads TGCGCCAGCAGCCAAGATTCTGGGGGGCATCAGCCCCAGCATTTT. Translation: CASSQDSGGHQPQHF. The chain couples TRBV4-3 to TRBJ1-5; D possibly corresponds to TRBD1 (6 bases). In germline, CDR1 is LGHNA, CDR2 YSLEER. V lost 0 bases and J 5 bases, leaving 11 bases between the germline ends. The CDR3 consists of 15 residues.